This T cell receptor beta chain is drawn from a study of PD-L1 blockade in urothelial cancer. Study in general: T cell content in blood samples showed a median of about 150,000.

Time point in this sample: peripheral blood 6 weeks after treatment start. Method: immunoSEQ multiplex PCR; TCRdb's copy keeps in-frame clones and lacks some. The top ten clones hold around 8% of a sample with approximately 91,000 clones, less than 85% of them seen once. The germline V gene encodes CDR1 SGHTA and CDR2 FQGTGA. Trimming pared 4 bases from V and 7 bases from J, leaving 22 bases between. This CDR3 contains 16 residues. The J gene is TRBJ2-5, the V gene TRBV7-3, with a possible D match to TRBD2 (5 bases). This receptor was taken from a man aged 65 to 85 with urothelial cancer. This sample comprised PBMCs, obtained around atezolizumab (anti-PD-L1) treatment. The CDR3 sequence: CASSYTTPQLGGTQYF. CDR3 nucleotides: TGTGCCAGCAGCTACACCACTCCACAGTTAGGAGGGACCCAGTACTTC.